This TCR beta chain was observed in a study of Graves' ophthalmopathy and Graves' hyperthyroidism. Study-wide results and caveats: Blood also harbored most expanded thyroid clonotypes above 0.001 frequency.

V was shortened by 9 bases and J by 9 bases, with 20 bases between the two germline ends. Germline V lookup: CDR1 SNHLY, CDR2 FYNNEI. CDR3 length: 13 residues. A note on this clonotype: What it recognizes is unknown.

Hyperthyroidism patients were newly diagnosed, ill under 2 months, and aged 18 to 65 years. Amplification from RNA transcripts yielded the TCR beta CDR3 regions. Investigators did first-round RT-PCR with HTBI primers, then second-round multiplex PCR. TCRdb re-analysed the multiplex PCR reads in MiXCR, keeping a single row per CDR3 protein. This sample yields around 1.1 million distinct CDR3 sequences, of which 35% to 40% are seen a single time; approximately 10% belongs to the top ten. The specimen was peripheral blood or thyroid tissue (not recorded which). The receptor's source is an adult man with Graves' hyperthyroidism. V is TRBV2 and J is TRBJ2-5, with a weak D call TRBD1 (7 bases). The CDR3 loop reads CARGGQARQPQYF. The CDR3 coding sequence is TGTGCCAGGGGAGGACAGGCGCGGCAGCCCCAGTACTTC.